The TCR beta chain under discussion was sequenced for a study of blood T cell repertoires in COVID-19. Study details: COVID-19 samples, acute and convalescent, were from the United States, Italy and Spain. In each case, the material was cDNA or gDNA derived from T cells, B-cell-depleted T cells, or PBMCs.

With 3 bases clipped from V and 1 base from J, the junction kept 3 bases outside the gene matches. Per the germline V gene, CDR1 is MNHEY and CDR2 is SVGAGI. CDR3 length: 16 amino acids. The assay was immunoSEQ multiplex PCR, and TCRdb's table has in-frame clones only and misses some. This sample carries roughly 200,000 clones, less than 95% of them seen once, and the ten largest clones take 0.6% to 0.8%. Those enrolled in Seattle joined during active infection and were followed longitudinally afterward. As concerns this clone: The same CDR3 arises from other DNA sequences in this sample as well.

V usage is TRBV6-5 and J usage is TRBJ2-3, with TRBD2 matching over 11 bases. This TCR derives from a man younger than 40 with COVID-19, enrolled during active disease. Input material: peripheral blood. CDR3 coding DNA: TGTGCCAGCAGTTATCTAGCGGGGGGCGGCACAGATACGCAGTATTTT. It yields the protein CASSYLAGGGTDTQYF.